A selection of T cell receptor beta chains follows, all from one sample in a study of lymphopenia after photon versus proton radiotherapy. Method: immunoSEQ multiplex PCR; TCRdb's copy keeps in-frame clones and lacks some. The data show more than 15,000 clones, around 84% seen once. This specimen consisted of peripheral blood, obtained from a patient treated with proton-based radiotherapy. All receptors come from a man aged 65-85 years with pancreatic cancer. Both conserved end residues are part of each CDR3. D genes are given only for firm matches. The size entry is marked missing in some rows and otherwise reads once, few, many or a size class.

size,V,D,J,DNA,CDR3
NA,TRBV4-1,NA,TRBJ2-7,TGCGCCAGCAGCCCCAGGCCCGAGCTAGTCAACGAGCAGTACTTC,CASSPRPELVNEQYF
NA,TRBV5-4,TRBD1,TRBJ1-2,TGTGCCAGCAACGACAGGGGGCAGGTTGGTGGCTACACCTTC,CASNDRGQVGGYTF
NA,TRBV6-5,TRBD1,TRBJ2-7,TGTGCCAGCGGCGCAGGGACAGGGGTAGCCGAGCAGTACTTC,CASGAGTGVAEQYF
NA,TRBV15,NA,TRBJ1-2,TGTGCCACCAGCAGAGCTGACGCCCCCTATGGCTACACCTTC,CATSRADAPYGYTF
NA,TRBV7-9,NA,TRBJ2-7,TGTGCCAGCAGCTCCCGGGGGCTAACCTACGAGCAGTACTTC,CASSSRGLTYEQYF
NA,TRBV27,NA,TRBJ1-6,TGTGCCAGCAGTTTAATGTGGGGGGCCTCCTATAATTCACCCCTCCACTTT,CASSLMWGASYNSPLHF
NA,TRBV18,NA,TRBJ2-7,TGTGCCAGCTCACCGAGGGACACCGACTCCGAGCAGTACTTC,CASSPRDTDSEQYF
NA,TRBV7-2,NA,TRBJ1-1,TGTGCCAGCAGCCCCCAGCCTGGCGGCACTGAAGCTTTCTTT,CASSPQPGGTEAFF
NA,TRBV18,TRBD1,TRBJ2-1,TGTGCCAGCTCAGCAAGGGACAGGGGTGGTGAGCAGTTCTTC,CASSARDRGGEQFF
once,TRBV10-3,NA,TRBJ2-1,TGTGCCATCGGGGAACAGTGGGGCGAGCAGTTCTTC,CAIGEQWGEQFF
NA,TRBV6-1,NA,TRBJ1-2,TGTGCCAGCAGTGAAGGTCCAGTGGATTTTGGCTATGGCTACACCTTC,CASSEGPVDFGYGYTF
once,TRBV11-3,TRBD2,TRBJ2-5,TGTGCCAGCAGCTTAGGACTAGCGGGAGGGAGGCAAGAGACCCAGTACTTC,CASSLGLAGGRQETQYF
few,TRBV4-1,NA,TRBJ2-4,TGCGCCAGCAGCCAACGAGACGGGAGATTAGCCAAAAACATTCAGTACTTC,CASSQRDGRLAKNIQYF
NA,TRBV28,NA,TRBJ2-1,TGTGCCAGCAGTTTTAACGGCCATGAGCAGTTCTTC,CASSFNGHEQFF
few,TRBV29-1,NA,TRBJ1-1,TGCAGCGTTGGGGTGGGCATTCAAGCTTTCTTT,CSVGVGIQAFF
NA,TRBV9,TRBD1,TRBJ2-7,TGTGCCAGCAGCGAAGGACAGGGAATTTACGAGCAGTACTTC,CASSEGQGIYEQYF
once,TRBV15,TRBD1,TRBJ1-1,TGTGCCACCAGGCAGGGGGGAGAGATGAACACTGAAGCTTTCTTT,CATRQGGEMNTEAFF
NA,TRBV2,TRBD1,TRBJ1-1,TGTGCCAGCAGTTTCGCAGGGGGCACTGAAGCTTTCTTT,CASSFAGGTEAFF
NA,TRBV7-3,NA,TRBJ1-6,TGTGCCAGCAGCGTTACAGGGAATTCACCCCTCCACTTT,CASSVTGNSPLHF
once,TRBV6-1,TRBD2,TRBJ2-1,TGTGCCAGCAGTGAAGTTCTTGGGCTAGCGGGGCCGAGCTCCTACAATGAGCAGTTCTTC,CASSEVLGLAGPSSYNEQFF
NA,TRBV19,NA,TRBJ2-1,TGTGCCAGTAGTTCGACGGCCCCCGTAGGCATGTTCTTC,CASSSTAPVGMFF
NA,TRBV7-8,NA,TRBJ1-4,TGTGCCAGCAGCTTAGGTGCAGGGAACCTTCAAGAACTGTTTTTT,CASSLGAGNLQELFF
NA,TRBV9,TRBD1,TRBJ1-3,TGTGCCAGCAGCGCCCGGGACAGGGTCGGAAACACCATATATTTT,CASSARDRVGNTIYF
NA,TRBV2,NA,TRBJ1-5,TGTGCCAGCAATAAGGACAGCAGGGTTTATCAGCCCCAGCATTTT,CASNKDSRVYQPQHF
NA,TRBV12-5,NA,TRBJ2-7,TGTGCTAGTGGTTCCACCGGGGCCAAAAAGTACTTC,CASGSTGAKKYF
NA,TRBV19,TRBD2,TRBJ2-1,TGTGCCAGTAGTCCGGCTAGCGGACCCAATGAGCAGTTCTTC,CASSPASGPNEQFF
NA,TRBV6-1,NA,TRBJ1-3,TGTGCCAGCAGTGAAGGGGGGACCACCTACTCTGGAAACACCATATATTTT,CASSEGGTTYSGNTIYF
NA,TRBV7-6,TRBD1,TRBJ1-3,TGTGCCAGCAGCTTGACAGGGGCAGCTGGAAACACCATATATTTT,CASSLTGAAGNTIYF
NA,TRBV11-2,TRBD1,TRBJ2-2,TGTGCCAGCAGCCCCGGGACAGGGAACACCGGGGAGCTGTTTTTT,CASSPGTGNTGELFF
NA,TRBV5-1,NA,TRBJ1-1,TGCGCCAGCAGCCGTTTATTGAACACTGAAGCTTTCTTT,CASSRLLNTEAFF
NA,TRBV27,NA,TRBJ2-1,TGTGCCAGCAGTTTTTCGGGAAGCGGCTCCTACAATGAGCAGTTCTTC,CASSFSGSGSYNEQFF
NA,TRBV11-2,NA,TRBJ1-4,TGTGCCAGCAGCCAGATTTCAGGCGCAACTAATGAAAAACTGTTTTTT,CASSQISGATNEKLFF
once,TRBV6-1,NA,TRBJ1-2,TGTGCCAGCAGTTCCGGCCTCGCCCTACTCTATGGCTACACCTTC,CASSSGLALLYGYTF